This note documents a single T cell receptor (beta chain) sequence. Germline is not matched at one junction end, which may reflect a read error. Germline V gene data show CDR1 as LGHDT and CDR2 as YNNKEL (reference sequence). CDR3 length: 13 residues. The sample comes from a study of Ad26.COV2.S vaccination and SARS-CoV-2 variants. The wider study: Ad26.COV2.S shots went into the muscle once or twice, 56 days apart.

Treatment of the sample: roughly 19 received Ad26.COV2.S at low or high dose, single or two shots; about 5 received placebo; per-sample allocation not given. It was on day 63 after the first vaccine or placebo injection that samples were taken. Ad26.COV2.S expressed prefusion-stabilized spike from the original Wuhan strain. This table comes from immunoSEQ multiplex PCR, and its TCRdb copy is limited to in-frame clones, with some not included. The sample has about 350,000 clones, around nine tenths seen once. The source is a person between 18 and 59 years old who received the Ad26.COV2.S COVID-19 vaccine or a placebo. The V and J genes are TRBV3-1 (or the pseudogene TRBV3-2) and TRBJ1-1; no clear D. Sequencing used peripheral blood, obtained in a trial of Ad26.COV2.S vaccine versus placebo. The CDR3 nucleotides read TGTGCCAGCACCCAAACAGACCACACTGAAGCTTTCTTT. Encoded protein: CASTQTDHTEAFF.